This T cell receptor beta chain was observed in a study of cytomegalovirus exposure and HLA in healthy donors. Study at large: T cells numbering about 180 million yielded fewer than 140 million unique TCR beta sequences in an earlier analysis. General observations from the study: In a later analysis, an Asian-associated ancestry cluster reportedly showed fewer N-insertions than the approximately 610-donor mean.

Details on this clone: Its antigen is still unknown.

60 Vbeta and 13 Jbeta primers were used in PCR. This table comes from immunoSEQ multiplex PCR, and its TCRdb copy is limited to in-frame clones, with some not included. The data hold roughly 49,000 clones, with roughly four fifths observed a single time. CDR1 and CDR2 from the germline V gene are SGHAT and FQNNGV. The CDR3 is 15 residues long. V lost 5 bases, J lost 1 base, and 12 bases lay in between. Sequences were obtained from PBMCs. The TCR was taken from a boy aged 10-17 years in good health and CMV-seropositive. V is TRBV11-2 and J is TRBJ1-3; D is unresolved. The CDR3 loop is CASSLQAVSGNTIYF. The CDR3 nucleotides read TGTGCCAGCAGCCTCCAGGCCGTTTCTGGAAACACCATATATTTT. The full variable domain, with the rest looked up from reference TRBV11-2 and TRBJ1-3, is EAGVAQSPRYKIIEKRQSVAFWCNPISGHATLYWYQQILGQGPKLLIQFQNNGVVDDSQLPKDRFSAERLKGVDSTLKIQPAKLEDSAVYLCASSLQAVSGNTIYFGEGSWLTVV.